This T cell receptor (beta chain) emerged from a study of blood T cells in healthy people across ages. The germline V gene encodes CDR1 MDHEN and CDR2 SYDVKM. J lost 1 base, V lost 6 bases, and 9 bases had no gene match. The CDR3 length is 16 residues. Points on this clonotype: Its antigen is not identified.

Every sample yielded at least 6 million isolated PBMCs. The second PCR ran roughly 7 to 12 cycles with a sample-barcoded 5' primer and J-beta primers. Every single cDNA molecule received a tag from a template-switch adaptor with 12 random nucleotides. TCRdb re-derived calls from the 5' RACE reads in MiXCR, one entry per CDR3 protein. The data hold over 1,500,000 distinct CDR3 sequences, with 35% to 50% observed a single time. Study findings and constraints: Those diversity estimates obtained from one million T cells were thought to be underestimates. Per million T cells, TCR beta diversity dropped roughly linearly as age increased.

Material: blood. The rearrangement links TRBV28 to TRBJ1-1; 9 nucleotides align to TRBD1. This TCR was recovered from a human donor in good health. CDR3 sequence (DNA): TGTGCCAGCAGCGCACCCGGGACAGGGCCGAACACTGAAGCTTTCTTT. Translation: CASSAPGTGPNTEAFF. Full variable domain (remainder filled in from reference TRBV28 and TRBJ1-1): DVKVTQSSRYLVKRTGEKVFLECVQDMDHENMFWYRQDPGLGLRLIYFSYDVKMKEKGDIPEGYSVSREKKERFSLILESASTNQTSMYLCASSAPGTGPNTEAFFGQGTRLTVV.